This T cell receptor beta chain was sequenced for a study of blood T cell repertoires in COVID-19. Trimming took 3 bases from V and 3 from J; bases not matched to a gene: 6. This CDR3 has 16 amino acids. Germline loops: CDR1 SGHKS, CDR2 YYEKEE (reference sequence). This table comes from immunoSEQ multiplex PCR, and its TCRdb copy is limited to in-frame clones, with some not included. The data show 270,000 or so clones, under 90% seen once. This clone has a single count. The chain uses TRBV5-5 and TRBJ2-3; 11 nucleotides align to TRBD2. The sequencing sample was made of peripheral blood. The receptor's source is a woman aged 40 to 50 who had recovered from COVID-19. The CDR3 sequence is CASSSLIAGGTDTQYF. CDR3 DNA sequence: TGTGCCAGCAGCTCACTAATAGCGGGAGGGACAGATACGCAGTATTTT.